This T cell receptor (beta chain) emerged from a study of blood T cell repertoires in COVID-19. Study information: Whether acute or convalescent, the COVID-19 samples came from the United States, Italy and Spain. PBMCs, B-cell-depleted T cells, or T cells were the source of the cDNA or gDNA that made up the material.

The sample holds one count of this clone. Original methodology: Cell counts per sample came from amplifying reference gene primers. Sequencing was performed with immunoSEQ multiplex PCR; in TCRdb, only in-frame clones are kept and a portion is missing. The V and J calls and the clone size are those of that table, but D and trimming were determined from the DNA. The table records about 230,000 clones, roughly 80% of them present only once. CDR1 and CDR2 from the germline V gene are MDHEN and SYDVKM. Deletions cut 4 bases from V and 4 bases from J, with 14 bases between. The CDR3 runs to 15 residues. The sample comprised peripheral blood. V gene TRBV28 combines with J gene TRBJ1-3; D perhaps matches TRBD1 (5 bases). The TCR was taken from a woman between 45 and 60 years old with acute or convalescent COVID-19. CDR3 sequence (DNA): TGTGCCAGCAGTTCCGATAGGACATACGGAAACACCATATATTTT. Translating gives CASSSDRTYGNTIYF. The variable domain in full, with the rest retrieved from reference TRBV28 and TRBJ1-3, is DVKVTQSSRYLVKRTGEKVFLECVQDMDHENMFWYRQDPGLGLRLIYFSYDVKMKEKGDIPEGYSVSREKKERFSLILESASTNQTSMYLCASSSDRTYGNTIYFGEGSWLTVV.